The rows below give T cell receptor beta chains drawn from one sample of a study of T cells in Graves' hyperthyroidism and ophthalmopathy. TCRdb re-called the multiplex PCR reads with MiXCR, one entry per CDR3 protein. The data contain roughly 500,000 distinct CDR3 sequences, approximately 15% of them singletons. The sequencing sample was made of blood. The source is a woman between 25 and 40 years old with Graves' hyperthyroidism that later progressed to Graves' ophthalmopathy. Each CDR3 is given with its conserved first and last residue. The D gene is left open where the match is weak. The size of a clone is reported for some rows only, either as once, few or many, or as a class for expanded clones.

v_gene,d_gene,j_gene,abundance,CDR3aa
TRBV7-2,.,TRBJ2-5,.,CASSLIEGSGQYF
TRBV30,TRBD1,TRBJ2-7,.,CAWEKDRAYEQYF
TRBV12-5,.,TRBJ2-2,.,CASGFNTGELFF
TRBV27,.,TRBJ1-6,few,CASTLNRASPLHF
TRBV27,.,TRBJ2-3,many,CASSYGGRGTDTQYF
TRBV6-2/TRBV6-3,.,TRBJ2-2,many,CASSADLGAIGELFF
TRBV20-1,.,TRBJ2-2,.,CSASLRTNTGELFF
TRBV28,TRBD2,TRBJ2-3,many,CASSLPSAGDYGDTQYF
TRBV28,.,TRBJ2-7,many,CASKNQGSSYEQYF
TRBV24-1,TRBD2,TRBJ2-1,.,CATSDSWTSGAYNEQFF
TRBV27,.,TRBJ1-2,many,CASSSNLGTRSRLANYGYTF
TRBV20-1,.,TRBJ2-4,many,CSARDHQAKNIQYF
TRBV25-1,.,TRBJ1-6,.,CASSGAPSNSPLHF
TRBV24-1,TRBD1,TRBJ2-1,many,CATSDPPRTGANEQFF
TRBV2,TRBD1,TRBJ1-2,many,CASSIQGIDGYTF
TRBV11-1,.,TRBJ2-1,many,CASSFGQDSPHEQFF
TRBV5-5,.,TRBJ1-2,few,CASSLASGTNPNYGYTF
TRBV10-1,.,TRBJ1-6,few,CASSESRENSPLHF
TRBV20-1,TRBD1,TRBJ2-7,many,CSARKGGGYEQYF
TRBV29-1,TRBD2,TRBJ2-2,few,CSVPGLVNAGELFF
TRBV7-2,TRBD2,TRBJ2-7,many,CASNMGLAGGEQYF
TRBV4-1,.,TRBJ1-2,.,CASSQVTGIEGYTF
TRBV28,.,TRBJ2-1,many,CALKQGAYNEQFF
TRBV7-3,.,TRBJ2-3,many,CASSSSMTATDTQYF
TRBV2,TRBD2,TRBJ2-5,many,CASSVLRSGRAQETQYF
TRBV5-6,.,TRBJ1-5,few,CASSTGGGNQPQHF
TRBV24-1,TRBD1,TRBJ1-1,many,CATSDLDRVSGAFF
TRBV28,TRBD1,TRBJ1-5,.,CASSPTGTAGPLQPQHF
TRBV19,TRBD1,TRBJ1-2,many,CASSLDRINYGYTF
TRBV7-8,.,TRBJ2-5,.,CASSLAGDTGQETQYF
TRBV4-2,TRBD1,TRBJ1-4,.,CASSQETRGEGGDEKLFF
TRBV5-1,TRBD1,TRBJ2-1,.,CASSLRTGGTIPSYNEQFF
TRBV12-3/TRBV12-4,TRBD2,TRBJ2-7,many,CASSLDGLAGAYEQYF
TRBV20-1,.,TRBJ1-1,many,CSAPNTEAFF
TRBV27,TRBD2,TRBJ2-7,many,CASSLLAGGSYEQYF
TRBV28,TRBD2,TRBJ2-7,.,CASSSGLVVDGYEQYF
TRBV10-3,.,TRBJ1-1,many,CAISESKGSTEAFF
TRBV5-1,.,TRBJ2-1,many,CASSLTSYNEQFF
TRBV30,TRBD1,TRBJ2-5,.,CAWSLGQVVETQYF
TRBV29-1,.,TRBJ2-7,.,CSVETDLAYEQYF
TRBV3-1,TRBD1,TRBJ2-3,many,CASSHSGTGDTQYF
TRBV5-1,.,TRBJ1-3,few,CASSLTYSGNTIYF
TRBV11-2,.,TRBJ2-6,few,CASSLDLGFSGANVLTF
TRBV12-3/TRBV12-4,TRBD2,TRBJ2-1,many,CASSQLAGVLNEQFF
TRBV19,.,TRBJ2-1,many,CASSPARVVKNQNEQFF
TRBV20-1,TRBD1,TRBJ2-1,many,CSAWDRYNEQFF
TRBV10-3,TRBD2,TRBJ2-3,many,CAISSARTSGLGGGTDTQYF
TRBV14,.,TRBJ2-5,.,CASSPLFQETQYF
TRBV30,.,TRBJ2-2,few,CAWNRGVDTGELFF
TRBV12-3/TRBV12-4,.,TRBJ2-1,few,CASSLYLFF
TRBV27,.,TRBJ2-7,many,CASSLEGLPYEQYF
TRBV27,TRBD1,TRBJ2-1,.,CASSKQGADYNEQFF
TRBV30,.,TRBJ1-4,few,CAWSDRGDNEKLFF
TRBV24-1,.,TRBJ2-3,many,CATSDMGDTQYF
TRBV18,.,TRBJ1-5,many,CASSQSPGAVEPQHF
TRBV5-5,.,TRBJ2-4,.,CASSLYPEGMDIQYF
TRBV6-1,TRBD1,TRBJ1-5,many,CASSSDRGGNQPQHF